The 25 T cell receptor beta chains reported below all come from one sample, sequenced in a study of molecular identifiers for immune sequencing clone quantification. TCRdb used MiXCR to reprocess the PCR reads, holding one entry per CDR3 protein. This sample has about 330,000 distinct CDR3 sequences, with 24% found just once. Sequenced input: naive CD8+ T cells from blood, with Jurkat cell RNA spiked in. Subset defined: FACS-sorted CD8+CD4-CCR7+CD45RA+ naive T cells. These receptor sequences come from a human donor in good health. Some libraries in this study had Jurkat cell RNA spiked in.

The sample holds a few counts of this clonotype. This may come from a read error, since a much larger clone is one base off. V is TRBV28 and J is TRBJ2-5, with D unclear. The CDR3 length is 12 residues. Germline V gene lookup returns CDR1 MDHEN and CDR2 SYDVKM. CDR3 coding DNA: TGTGCCAGCAGCCGGACCGATGAGACCCGGTACTTC. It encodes CASSRTDETRYF.

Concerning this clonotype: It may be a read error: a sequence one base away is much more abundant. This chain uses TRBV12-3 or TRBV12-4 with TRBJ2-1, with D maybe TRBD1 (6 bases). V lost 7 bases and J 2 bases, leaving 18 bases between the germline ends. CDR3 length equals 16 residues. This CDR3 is CASNTQGQSPYNEQFF. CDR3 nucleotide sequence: TGTGCCAGCAATACCCAGGGGCAGTCTCCCTACAATGAGCAGTTCTTC.

The DNA for the CDR3 is TGTGCCTGGAGTTCACAGGGCCTTAACACAGATACGCAGTATTTT. Its protein is CAWSSQGLNTDTQYF. This chain joins TRBV30 and TRBJ2-3; the D gene is possibly TRBD1 (6 bases). CDR3 size: 15 residues. The ends were cut back, 2 bases at V and 2 bases at J, with 14 bases in the middle. CDR1 is GTSNPN and CDR2 is SVGIG in the germline V gene (reference sequence).

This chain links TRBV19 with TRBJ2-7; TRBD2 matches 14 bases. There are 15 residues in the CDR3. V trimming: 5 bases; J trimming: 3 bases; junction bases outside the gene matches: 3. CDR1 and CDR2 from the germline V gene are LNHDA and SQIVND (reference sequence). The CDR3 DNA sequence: TGTGCCAGTAGTGCGGGACTAGCGGGGGTCTACGAGCAGTACTTC. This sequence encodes CASSAGLAGVYEQYF.

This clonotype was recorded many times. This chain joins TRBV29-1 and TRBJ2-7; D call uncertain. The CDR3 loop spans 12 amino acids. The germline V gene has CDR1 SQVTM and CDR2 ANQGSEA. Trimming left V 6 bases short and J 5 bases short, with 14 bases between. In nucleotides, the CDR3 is TGCAGCGTCCTACTGGGGTTGCACGAGCAGTACTTC. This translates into CSVLLGLHEQYF.

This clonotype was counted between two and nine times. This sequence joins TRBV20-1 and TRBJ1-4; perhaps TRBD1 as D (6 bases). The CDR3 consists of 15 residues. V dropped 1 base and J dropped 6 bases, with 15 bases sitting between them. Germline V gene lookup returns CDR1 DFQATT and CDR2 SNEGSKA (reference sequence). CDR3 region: CSARVAQGGDEKLFF. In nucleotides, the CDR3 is TGCAGTGCTAGAGTGGCACAGGGCGGGGATGAAAAACTGTTTTTT.

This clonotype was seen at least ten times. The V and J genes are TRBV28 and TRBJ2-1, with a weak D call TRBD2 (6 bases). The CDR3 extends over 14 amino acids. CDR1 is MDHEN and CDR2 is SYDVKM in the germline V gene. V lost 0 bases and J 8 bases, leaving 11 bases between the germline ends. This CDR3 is CASSLWGRSDEQFF. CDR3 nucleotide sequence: TGTGCCAGCAGTTTATGGGGGAGGAGCGATGAGCAGTTCTTC.

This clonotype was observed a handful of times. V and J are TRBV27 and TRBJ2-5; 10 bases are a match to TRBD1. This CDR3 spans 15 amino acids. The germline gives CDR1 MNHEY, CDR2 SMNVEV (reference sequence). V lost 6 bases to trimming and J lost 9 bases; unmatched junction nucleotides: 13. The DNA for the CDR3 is TGTGCCAGCAGCCCCGGGACAGGGGTTCTCGAGGCCCAGTACTTC. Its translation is CASSPGTGVLEAQYF.

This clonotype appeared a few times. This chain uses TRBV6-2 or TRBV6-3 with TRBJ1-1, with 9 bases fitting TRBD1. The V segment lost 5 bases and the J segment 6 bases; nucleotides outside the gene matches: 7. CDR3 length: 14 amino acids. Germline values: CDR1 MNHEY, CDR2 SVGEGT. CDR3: CASSTTGGQAEAFF. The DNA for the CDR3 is TGTGCCAGCAGTACTACAGGGGGCCAAGCTGAAGCTTTCTTT.

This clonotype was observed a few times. CDR3 sequence reads: CASSSLQPTTGPRNEQFF. The CDR3 DNA reads TGTGCCAGCAGCTCGCTACAACCCACGACAGGCCCGAGGAATGAGCAGTTCTTC. V is TRBV13 and J is TRBJ2-1; D may be TRBD1 (6 bases). CDR3 length: 18 residues. V gave up 4 bases and J gave up 7 bases, with 26 bases separating them. Germline loops: CDR1 PRHDT, CDR2 FYEKMQ (reference sequence). The full variable domain, with the rest looked up from reference TRBV13 and TRBJ2-1, is AAGVIQSPRHLIKEKRETATLKCYPIPRHDTVYWYQQGPGQDPQFLISFYEKMQSDKGSIPDRFSAQQFSDYHSELNMSSLELGDSALYFCASSSLQPTTGPRNEQFFGPGTRLTVL.

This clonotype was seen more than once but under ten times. This CDR3 is CATSDRMSSYNEQFF. CDR3 bases: TGTGCCACCTCCGACAGAATGAGCTCCTACAATGAGCAGTTCTTC. J is TRBJ2-1 and V is TRBV27; D might be TRBD1 (5 bases). The CDR3 is 15 residues long. From germline, CDR1 is MNHEY and CDR2 SMNVEV (reference sequence). Trimming pared 10 bases from V and 0 bases from J, leaving 16 bases between.

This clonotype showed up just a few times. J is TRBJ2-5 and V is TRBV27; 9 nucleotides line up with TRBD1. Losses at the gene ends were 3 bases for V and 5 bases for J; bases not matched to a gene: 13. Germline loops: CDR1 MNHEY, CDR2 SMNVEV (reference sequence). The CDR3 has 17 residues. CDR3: CASSFGRGQGFSETQYF. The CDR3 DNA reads TGTGCCAGCAGTTTCGGCCGGGGACAGGGATTCTCGGAGACCCAGTACTTC.

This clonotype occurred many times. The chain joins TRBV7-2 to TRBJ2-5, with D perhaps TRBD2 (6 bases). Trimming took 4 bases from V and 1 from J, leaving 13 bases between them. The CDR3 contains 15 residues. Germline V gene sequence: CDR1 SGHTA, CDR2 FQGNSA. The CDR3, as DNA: TGTGCCAGCAGCTCGTCACCGGGAGTCCAAGAGACCCAGTACTTC. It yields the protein CASSSSPGVQETQYF.

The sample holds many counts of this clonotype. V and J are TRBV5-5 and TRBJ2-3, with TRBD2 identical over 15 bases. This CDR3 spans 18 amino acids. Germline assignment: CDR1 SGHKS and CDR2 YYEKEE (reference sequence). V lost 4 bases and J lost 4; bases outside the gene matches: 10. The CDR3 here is CASSPGLAGGPGSDTQYF. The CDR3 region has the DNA TGTGCCAGCAGCCCAGGACTAGCGGGAGGGCCTGGCTCAGATACGCAGTATTTT.

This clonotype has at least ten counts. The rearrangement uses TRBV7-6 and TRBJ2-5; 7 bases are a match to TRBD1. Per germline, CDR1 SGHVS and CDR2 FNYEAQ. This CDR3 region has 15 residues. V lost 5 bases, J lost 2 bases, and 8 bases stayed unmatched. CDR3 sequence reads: CASSGERQGQETQYF. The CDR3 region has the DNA TGTGCCAGCAGCGGAGAGAGACAGGGTCAAGAGACCCAGTACTTC.

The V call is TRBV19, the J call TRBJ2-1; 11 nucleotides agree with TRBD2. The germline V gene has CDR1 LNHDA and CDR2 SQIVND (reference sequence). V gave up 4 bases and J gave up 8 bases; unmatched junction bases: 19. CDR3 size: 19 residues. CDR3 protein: CASSTGPLLAGAPGDEQFF. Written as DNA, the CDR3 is TGTGCCAGTAGTACCGGACCCTTACTAGCGGGGGCCCCGGGGGATGAGCAGTTCTTC.

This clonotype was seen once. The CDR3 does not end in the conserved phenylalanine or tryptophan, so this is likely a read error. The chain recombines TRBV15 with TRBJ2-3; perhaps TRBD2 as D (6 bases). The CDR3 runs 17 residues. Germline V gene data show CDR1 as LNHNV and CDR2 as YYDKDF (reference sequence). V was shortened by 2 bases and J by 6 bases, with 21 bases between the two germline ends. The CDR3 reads CATSRPESEGRDDTQYC. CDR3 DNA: TGTGCCACCAGCAGACCCGAGTCGGAGGGTAGAGACGATACGCAGTATTGT.

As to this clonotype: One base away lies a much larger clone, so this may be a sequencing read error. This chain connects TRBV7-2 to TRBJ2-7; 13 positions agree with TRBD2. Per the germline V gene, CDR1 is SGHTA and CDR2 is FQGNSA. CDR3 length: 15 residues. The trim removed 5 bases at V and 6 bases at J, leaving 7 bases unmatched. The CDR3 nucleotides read TGTGCCAGCAGCCGAACTAGCGGGGGGGGCTGCGAGCAGTACTTC. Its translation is CASSRTSGGGCEQYF.

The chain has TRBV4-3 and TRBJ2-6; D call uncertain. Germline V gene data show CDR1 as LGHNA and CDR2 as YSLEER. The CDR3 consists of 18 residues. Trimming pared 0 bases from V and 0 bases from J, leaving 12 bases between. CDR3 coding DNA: TGCGCCAGCAGCCAAGATCTAGGCCAGTTCTCTGGGGCCAACGTCCTGACTTTC. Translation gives CASSQDLGQFSGANVLTF.

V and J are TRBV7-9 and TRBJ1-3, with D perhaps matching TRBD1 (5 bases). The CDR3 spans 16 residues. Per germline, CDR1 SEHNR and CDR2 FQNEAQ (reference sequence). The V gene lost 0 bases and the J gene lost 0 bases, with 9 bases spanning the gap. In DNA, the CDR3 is TGTGCCAGCAGCTTAGCGCATGGGGGCTCTGGAAACACCATATATTTT. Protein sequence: CASSLAHGGSGNTIYF.

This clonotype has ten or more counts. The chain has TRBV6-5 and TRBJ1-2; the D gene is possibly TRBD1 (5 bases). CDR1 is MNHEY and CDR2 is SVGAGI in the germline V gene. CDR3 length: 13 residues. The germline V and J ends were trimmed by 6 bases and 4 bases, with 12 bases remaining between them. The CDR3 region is CASRNQGTYGYTF. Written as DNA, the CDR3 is TGTGCCAGCAGGAATCAGGGAACCTATGGCTACACCTTC.

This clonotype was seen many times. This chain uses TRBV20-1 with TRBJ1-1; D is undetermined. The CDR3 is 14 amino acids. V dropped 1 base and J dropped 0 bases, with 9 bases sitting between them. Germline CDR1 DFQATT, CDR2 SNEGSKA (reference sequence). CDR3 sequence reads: CSARADIMNTEAFF. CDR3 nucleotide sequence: TGCAGTGCTAGAGCCGACATCATGAACACTGAAGCTTTCTTT.

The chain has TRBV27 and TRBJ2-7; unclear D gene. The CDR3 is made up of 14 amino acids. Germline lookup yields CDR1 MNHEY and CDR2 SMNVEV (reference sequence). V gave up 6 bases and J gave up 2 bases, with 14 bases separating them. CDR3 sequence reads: CASSLLGDAYEQYF. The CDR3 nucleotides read TGTGCCAGCAGCCTTCTGGGTGATGCCTACGAGCAGTACTTC.

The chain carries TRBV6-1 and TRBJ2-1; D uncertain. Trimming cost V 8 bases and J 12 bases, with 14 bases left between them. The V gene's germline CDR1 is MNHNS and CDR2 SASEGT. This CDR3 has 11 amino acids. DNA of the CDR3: TGTGCCAGCCCCGGTCCGGCAAGGCAGTTCTTC. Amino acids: CASPGPARQFF.

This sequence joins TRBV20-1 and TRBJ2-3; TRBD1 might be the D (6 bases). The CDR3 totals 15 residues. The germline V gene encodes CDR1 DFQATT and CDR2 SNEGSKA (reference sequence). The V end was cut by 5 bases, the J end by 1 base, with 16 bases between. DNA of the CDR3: TGCAGTGCTCCCGGAGAGGCAGGGGGCACAGATACGCAGTATTTT. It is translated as CSAPGEAGGTDTQYF.